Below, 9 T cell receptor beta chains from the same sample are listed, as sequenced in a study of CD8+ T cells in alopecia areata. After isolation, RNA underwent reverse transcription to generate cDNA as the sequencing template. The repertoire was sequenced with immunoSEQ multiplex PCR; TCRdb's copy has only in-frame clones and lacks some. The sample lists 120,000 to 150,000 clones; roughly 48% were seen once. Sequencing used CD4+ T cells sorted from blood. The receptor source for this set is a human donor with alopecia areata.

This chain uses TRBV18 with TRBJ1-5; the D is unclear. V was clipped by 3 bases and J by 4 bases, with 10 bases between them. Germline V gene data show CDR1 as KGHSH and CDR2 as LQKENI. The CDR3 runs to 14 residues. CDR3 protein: CASSPFSDNQPQHF. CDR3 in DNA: TGTGCCAGCTCACCGTTTTCGGATAATCAGCCCCAGCATTTT.

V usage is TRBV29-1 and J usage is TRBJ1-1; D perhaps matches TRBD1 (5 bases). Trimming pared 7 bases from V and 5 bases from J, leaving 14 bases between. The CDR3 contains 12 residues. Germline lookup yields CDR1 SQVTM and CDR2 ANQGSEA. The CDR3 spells CSALRDGTEAFF. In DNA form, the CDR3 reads TGCAGCGCCCTGCGGGACGGGACTGAAGCTTTCTTT.

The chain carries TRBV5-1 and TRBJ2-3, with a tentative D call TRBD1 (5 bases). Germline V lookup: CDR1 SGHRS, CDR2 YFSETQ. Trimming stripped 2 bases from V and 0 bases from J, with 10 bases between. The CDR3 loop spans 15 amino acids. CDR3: CASSFSQGSTDTQYF. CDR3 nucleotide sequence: TGCGCCAGCAGCTTTAGTCAGGGTAGCACAGATACGCAGTATTTT.

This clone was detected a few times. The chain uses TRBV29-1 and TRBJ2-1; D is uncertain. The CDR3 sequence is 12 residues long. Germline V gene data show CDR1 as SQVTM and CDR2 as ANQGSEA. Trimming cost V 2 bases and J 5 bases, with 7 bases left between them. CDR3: CSVEILNNEQFF. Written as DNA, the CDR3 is TGCAGCGTTGAAATACTAAACAATGAGCAGTTCTTC.

The CDR3 coding sequence is TGTGCCAGCGAGGGGGTGGGCTACGAGCAGTACTTC. Its translation is CASEGVGYEQYF. The chain joins TRBV28 to TRBJ2-7, with D maybe TRBD1 (6 bases). The V and J ends lost 8 bases and 3 bases respectively, with 11 bases between them. The CDR3 loop spans 12 amino acids. Germline V lookup: CDR1 MDHEN, CDR2 SYDVKM.

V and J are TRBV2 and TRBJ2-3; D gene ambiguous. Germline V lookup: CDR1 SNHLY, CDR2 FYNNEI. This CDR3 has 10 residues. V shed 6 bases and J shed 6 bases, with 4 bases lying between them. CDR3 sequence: CASRVDTQYF. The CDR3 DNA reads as TGTGCCAGCAGGGTGGATACGCAGTATTTT.

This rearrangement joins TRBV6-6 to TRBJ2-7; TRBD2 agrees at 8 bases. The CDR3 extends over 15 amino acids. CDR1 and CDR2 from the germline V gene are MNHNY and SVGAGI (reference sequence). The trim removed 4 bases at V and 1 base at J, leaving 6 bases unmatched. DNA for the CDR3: TGTGCCAGCAGTTCACCGGGACTAGTTTCCTACGAGCAGTACTTC. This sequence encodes CASSSPGLVSYEQYF.

CDR3 loop: CASSLLTGEQFF. In nucleotides, the CDR3 is TGCGCCAGCAGCTTGCTTACGGGTGAGCAGTTCTTC. The J gene is TRBJ2-1, the V gene TRBV5-1, with D unclear. Germline CDR1 and CDR2: SGHRS and YFSETQ. This CDR3 has 12 residues. Trimming removed 1 base at V and 9 bases at J, with 8 bases between.

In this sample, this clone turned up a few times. CDR3 bases: TGTGCCAGCACTTCCCTGACGGTATTCTATGGCTACACCTTC. Translated: CASTSLTVFYGYTF. The rearrangement uses TRBV7-2 and TRBJ1-2; D remains unclear. V shed 7 bases and J shed 4 bases, with 16 bases lying between them. CDR3 length equals 14 residues. Germline V CDR1 and CDR2: SGHTA, FQGNSA.